The rows below give T cell receptor beta chains drawn from one sample of a study of blood T cells in healthy people across ages. Using its own MiXCR run on the 5' RACE reads, TCRdb lists one record per CDR3 protein. The sample has roughly 680,000 distinct CDR3 sequences; around a fifth are singletons. Sequencing was done on a sample of blood. The receptors shown here come from a man between 65 and 85 years old in good health. The CDR3 runs from the conserved cysteine through the conserved F or W. A D gene is named only where the DNA matches it firmly. Only some rows state a clone size, as once, few, many or a class for expanded clones.

NA	TRBV27	TRBJ1-4	NA	TGTGCCAGCAGTGGGGGCGGTCAACTGTTTTTT	CASSGGGQLFF
NA	TRBV11-2	TRBJ2-3	NA	TGTGCCAGCAGCTTAGACTCGGGGAAGGGCGATACGCAGTATTTT	CASSLDSGKGDTQYF
NA	TRBV18	TRBJ2-7	NA	TGTGCCAGCTCACCAGGGGGGGGCCCCTACGAGCAGTACTTC	CASSPGGGPYEQYF
NA	TRBV11-2	TRBJ2-1	NA	TGTGCCAGCAGCTTAGATTCGGAATACAATGAGCAGTTCTTC	CASSLDSEYNEQFF
NA	TRBV28	TRBJ2-7	NA	TGTGCCAGCAGTTTATTCCGGGTTCCCTACGAGCAGTACTTC	CASSLFRVPYEQYF
TRBD1	TRBV5-1	TRBJ2-7	NA	TGCGCCAGCAGCTCGACAGGGGGTCAGAACTACGAGCAGTACTTC	CASSSTGGQNYEQYF
NA	TRBV20-1	TRBJ1-4	NA	TGCAGTGCTAGAGATGCCGGGACTTCCGATGAAAAACTGTTTTTT	CSARDAGTSDEKLFF
NA	TRBV29-1	TRBJ2-6	many	TGCAGCGTGCCCCTAACAGGGGCCAACGTCCTGACTTTC	CSVPLTGANVLTF
TRBD1	TRBV6-6	TRBJ2-5	few	TGTGCCAGCAGGCCCCCCACAGGGGCTCGAGAGACCCAGTACTTC	CASRPPTGARETQYF
NA	TRBV20-1	TRBJ2-7	NA	TGCAGTGCTAGAGATCCCGGGACTCCTTCCTACGAGCAGTACTTC	CSARDPGTPSYEQYF
TRBD2	TRBV20-1	TRBJ2-5	NA	TGCAGTGCTATTAGGGCGGGAGGGCCAAGTGAGACCCAGTACTTC	CSAIRAGGPSETQYF
NA	TRBV20-1	TRBJ2-5	NA	TGCAGTGCTGCACCCGTTTCTGGGGCGAGGGAGACCCAGTACTTC	CSAAPVSGARETQYF
TRBD2	TRBV5-1	TRBJ2-1	few	TGCGCCAGCAGCTATCTAGCGGGAGTTCTGTTCTTC	CASSYLAGVLFF
TRBD2	TRBV6-6	TRBJ2-5	few	TGTGCCAGCAGTTATCCACTAGCGGGAGACCAAGAGACCCAGTACTTC	CASSYPLAGDQETQYF
NA	TRBV6-6	TRBJ2-1	many	TGTGCCAGCAGTTATAGTGGGAGTTCCTACAATGAGCAGTTCTTC	CASSYSGSSYNEQFF
NA	TRBV20-1	TRBJ2-7	few	TGCAGTGCTAGCATTTCGGGGGTTCACGAGCAGTACTTC	CSASISGVHEQYF
TRBD2	TRBV7-9	TRBJ2-7	few	TGTGCCAGCAGTCCCCGGACTAGCTACGAGCAGTACTTC	CASSPRTSYEQYF
NA	TRBV6-6	TRBJ2-7	few	TGTGCCAGCGCCCGCGGACCGTCGGAGCAGTACTTC	CASARGPSEQYF
NA	TRBV20-1	TRBJ2-7	NA	TGCAGTGCTAGAGCAGACCGCTCCTACGAGCAGTACTTC	CSARADRSYEQYF
NA	TRBV20-1	TRBJ2-7	few	TGCAGTGCTAGTAGTTTCCTAGCAGATACCTACGAGCAGTACTTC	CSASSFLADTYEQYF
TRBD1	TRBV2	TRBJ2-3	NA	TGTGCCAGCACGGACAGGTTGAGGACAGATACGCAGTATTTT	CASTDRLRTDTQYF
TRBD1	TRBV6-1	TRBJ1-5	NA	TGTGCCCCACGCCGTCTACAAGGGGGCGCGGTGAGCAATCAGCCCCAGCATTTT	CAPRRLQGGAVSNQPQHF
TRBD2	TRBV3-1	TRBJ2-1	many	TGTGCCAGCAGCTTAGCGGGAGGACGCAATGAGCAGTTCTTC	CASSLAGGRNEQFF
TRBD2	TRBV7-9	TRBJ2-1	NA	TGTGCCAGCAGCTTAGCATCAGGGACTAGCGGCAATGAGCAGTTCTTC	CASSLASGTSGNEQFF
NA	TRBV5-1	TRBJ1-4	NA	TGCGCCAGCAGCTCAGGGTCTGCAACTAATGAAAAACTGTTTTTT	CASSSGSATNEKLFF
NA	TRBV5-1	TRBJ2-3	few	TGCGCCAGCAGCGCAGAGCAAGATACGCAGTATTTT	CASSAEQDTQYF
NA	TRBV7-2	TRBJ1-4	many	TGTGCCAGCAGCTTCAATGGGGGAACTAATGAAAAACTGTTTTTT	CASSFNGGTNEKLFF
NA	TRBV21-1	TRBJ2-3	NA	TGTGCCAGCAGCTTTCCCGGCGGGGACCTAACTAGCACAGATACGCAGTATTTT	CASSFPGGDLTSTDTQYF
TRBD2	TRBV29-1	TRBJ2-1	few	TGCAGCGGCCCGGGACTAGCGGGAGCTCATGAGCAGTTCTTC	CSGPGLAGAHEQFF
TRBD1	TRBV20-1	TRBJ1-4	few	TGCAGTGCTAGCTATACAGGGGGGGAAAAACTGTTTTTT	CSASYTGGEKLFF
NA	TRBV28	TRBJ2-5	NA	TGTGCCAGCAGCTTCCCCTCACCGGGACTCAAGTGGGAAGAGACCCAGTACTTC	CASSFPSPGLKWEETQYF
NA	TRBV20-1	TRBJ2-7	few	TGCAGTGCTAGAGGGGGGGACTTTTACGAGCAGTACTTC	CSARGGDFYEQYF
TRBD2	TRBV13	TRBJ2-1	NA	TGTGCCAGCAGCCGCCCCTCTAGCGGGACTAATGAGCAGTTCTTC	CASSRPSSGTNEQFF
NA	TRBV29-1	TRBJ2-5	few	TGCAGCGTTGGGGCAGGGGTAGAGACCCAGTACTTC	CSVGAGVETQYF
NA	TRBV11-2	TRBJ2-4	few	TGTGCCAGCAGCTCCGGGACACGCGTGGACATTCAGTACTTC	CASSSGTRVDIQYF
NA	TRBV12-3/TRBV12-4	TRBJ2-2	many	TGTGCCAGCAGTTTCTCTCAGAACACCGGGGAGCTGTTTTTT	CASSFSQNTGELFF
NA	TRBV24-1	TRBJ2-1	few	TGTGCCACCGGTGAGGGGGTGGCGGGAGTATATAATGAGCAGTTCTTC	CATGEGVAGVYNEQFF
NA	TRBV29-1	TRBJ1-1	few	TGCAGCGTCAAGGACTTGAACACTGAAGCTTTCTTT	CSVKDLNTEAFF
NA	TRBV29-1	TRBJ2-5	NA	TGCAGCGTTGAAGAAAGCAGCCAAGAGACCCAGTACTTC	CSVEESSQETQYF
TRBD2	TRBV7-2	TRBJ2-5	NA	TGTGCCAGCAGGTACACCGGGACTAGCGGGCCCGGGTACTTC	CASRYTGTSGPGYF
NA	TRBV28	TRBJ2-1	NA	TGTGCCAGCAGTTTACGTAGCGGCTCCTACAATGAGCAGTTCTTC	CASSLRSGSYNEQFF